The source of this T cell receptor (beta chain) is a study of a mutant IDH1 vaccine in newly diagnosed glioma. Study at large: Vaccinations were initiated 4-6 weeks following radiotherapy alone, or were given together with temozolomide cycles. Most patients had received both radiotherapy and temozolomide, the prior options being radiotherapy, temozolomide, or both.

V lost 2 bases and J lost 1, with 11 bases in between. This CDR3 is 15 amino acids long. Germline V CDR1 and CDR2: MNHEY, SVGAGI. The time point here: week 23, last vaccination. Vaccinated patients received 300 ug of mutant IDH1 20-mer peptide per dose, with topical imiquimod. Every donor had a new WHO grade 3 or 4 astrocytoma that was IDH1-mutant, with loss of nuclear ATRX. Profiled with immunoSEQ multiplex PCR; TCRdb holds only in-frame clones, not every one. The sample records roughly 60,000 clones, around 84% being singletons. Comment on this clone: Its cognate antigen is unknown.

J is TRBJ1-1 and V is TRBV6-5; D gene unclear. The receptor's source is a young man with glioma. The starting material was PBMCs, obtained from a glioma patient whose treatment included an IDH1 peptide vaccine. The CDR3 reads CASSYLGPGNTEAFF. CDR3 coding DNA: TGTGCCAGCAGTTACCTCGGTCCCGGGAACACTGAAGCTTTCTTT.